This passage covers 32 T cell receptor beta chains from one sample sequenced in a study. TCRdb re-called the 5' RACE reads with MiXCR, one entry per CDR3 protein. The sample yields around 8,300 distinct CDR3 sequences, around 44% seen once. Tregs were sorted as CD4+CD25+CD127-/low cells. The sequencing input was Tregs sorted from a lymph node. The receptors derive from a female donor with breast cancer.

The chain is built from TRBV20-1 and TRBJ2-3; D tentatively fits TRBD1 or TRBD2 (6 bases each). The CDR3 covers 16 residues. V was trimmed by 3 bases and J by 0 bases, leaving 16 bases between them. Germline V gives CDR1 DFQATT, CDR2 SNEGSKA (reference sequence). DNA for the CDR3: TGCAGTGCTAGTCGCCTCGGGGGCGCGAGCACAGATACGCAGTATTTT. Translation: CSASRLGGASTDTQYF.

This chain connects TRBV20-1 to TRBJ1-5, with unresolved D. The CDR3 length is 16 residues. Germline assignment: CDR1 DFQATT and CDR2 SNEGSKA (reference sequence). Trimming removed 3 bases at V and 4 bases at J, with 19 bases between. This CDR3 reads CSASRPLTRPNQPQHF. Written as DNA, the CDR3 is TGCAGTGCTAGTAGGCCCCTAACCCGACCGAATCAGCCCCAGCATTTT.

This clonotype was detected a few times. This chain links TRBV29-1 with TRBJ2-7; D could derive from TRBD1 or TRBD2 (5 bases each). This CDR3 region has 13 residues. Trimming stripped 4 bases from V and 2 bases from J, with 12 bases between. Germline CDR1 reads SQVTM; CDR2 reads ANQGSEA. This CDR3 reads CSVAGTVTYEQYF. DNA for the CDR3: TGCAGCGTTGCCGGGACGGTGACCTACGAGCAGTACTTC.

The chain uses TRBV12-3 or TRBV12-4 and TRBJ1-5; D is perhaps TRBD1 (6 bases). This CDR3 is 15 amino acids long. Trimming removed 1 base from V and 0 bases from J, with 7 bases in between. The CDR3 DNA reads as TGTGCCAGCAGTTTAGACAGGGTTAGCAATCAGCCCCAGCATTTT. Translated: CASSLDRVSNQPQHF.

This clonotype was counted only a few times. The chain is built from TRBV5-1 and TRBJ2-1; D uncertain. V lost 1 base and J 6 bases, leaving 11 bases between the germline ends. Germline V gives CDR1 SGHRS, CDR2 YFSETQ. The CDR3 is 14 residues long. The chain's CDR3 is CASSLWVDPNEQFF. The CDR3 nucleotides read TGCGCCAGCAGCTTGTGGGTCGACCCCAATGAGCAGTTCTTC.

As DNA, the CDR3 is TGTGCCAGCTCCGACAGTTCAAACACTGAAGCTTTCTTT. This encodes CASSDSSNTEAFF. The chain couples TRBV12-3 or TRBV12-4 to TRBJ1-1; a possible D gene is TRBD1 (5 bases). Between the trimmed V and J ends, which lost 8 bases and 2 bases, there was a span of 12 bases. The CDR3 sequence is 13 residues long.

The CDR3 sequence is CASSAPTGTENYNEQFF. CDR3 DNA: TGTGCCAGCAGCGCCCCCACCGGGACGGAAAACTACAATGAGCAGTTCTTC. The V and J genes are TRBV9 and TRBJ2-1; D could derive from TRBD1 or TRBD2 (5 bases each). CDR3 length: 17 residues. Trimming left V 3 bases short and J 3 bases short, with 19 bases between. The germline CDR1 and CDR2 sequences are SGDLS and YYNGEE.

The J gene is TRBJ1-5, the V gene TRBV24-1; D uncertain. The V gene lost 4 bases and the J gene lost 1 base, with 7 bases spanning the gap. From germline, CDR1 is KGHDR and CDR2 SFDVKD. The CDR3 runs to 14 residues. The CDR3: CATSEGSSNQPQHF. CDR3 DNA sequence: TGTGCCACCAGTGAGGGCAGCAGCAATCAGCCCCAGCATTTT.

The CDR3 reads CASSEFSGKIGNEQFF. In DNA form, the CDR3 reads TGCGCCAGCAGTGAGTTTAGCGGGAAAATAGGAAATGAGCAGTTCTTC. The chain links TRBV10-2 to TRBJ2-1; 8 positions match TRBD2. From germline, CDR1 is WSHSY and CDR2 SAAADI. The J segment lost 7 bases and the V segment lost 1 base, leaving 9 bases of the junction unmatched. The CDR3 is 16 amino acids.

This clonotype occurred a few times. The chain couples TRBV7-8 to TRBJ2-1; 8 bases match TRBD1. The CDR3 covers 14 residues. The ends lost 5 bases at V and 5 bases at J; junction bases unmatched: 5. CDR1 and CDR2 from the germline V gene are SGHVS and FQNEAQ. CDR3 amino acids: CASSADRANNEQFF. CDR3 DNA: TGTGCCAGCAGCGCGGACAGGGCCAACAATGAGCAGTTCTTC.

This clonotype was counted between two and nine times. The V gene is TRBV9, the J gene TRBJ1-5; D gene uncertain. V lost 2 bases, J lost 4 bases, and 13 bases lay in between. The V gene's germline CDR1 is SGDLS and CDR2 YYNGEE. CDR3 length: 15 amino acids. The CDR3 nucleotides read TGTGCCAGCAGCGTTGGCCCCGGCGGGAATCAGCCCCAGCATTTT. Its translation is CASSVGPGGNQPQHF. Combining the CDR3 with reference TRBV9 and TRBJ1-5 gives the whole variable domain DSGVTQTPKHLITATGQRVTLRCSPRSGDLSVYWYQQSLDQGLQFLIQYYNGEERAKGNILERFSAQQFPDLHSELNLSSLELGDSALYFCASSVGPGGNQPQHFGDGTRLSIL.

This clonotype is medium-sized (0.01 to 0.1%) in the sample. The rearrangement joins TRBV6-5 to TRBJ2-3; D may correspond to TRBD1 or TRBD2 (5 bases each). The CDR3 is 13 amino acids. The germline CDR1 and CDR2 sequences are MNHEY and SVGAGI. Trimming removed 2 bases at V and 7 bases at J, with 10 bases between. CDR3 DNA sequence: TGTGCCAGCAGTTACCAGGGAGATAATACGCAGTATTTT. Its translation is CASSYQGDNTQYF.

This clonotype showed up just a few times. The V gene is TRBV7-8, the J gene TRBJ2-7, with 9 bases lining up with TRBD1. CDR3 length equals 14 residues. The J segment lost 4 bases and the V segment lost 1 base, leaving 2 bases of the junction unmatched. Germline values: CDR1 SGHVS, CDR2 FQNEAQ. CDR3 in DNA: TGTGCCAGCAGCTTAGGGACAGGGGTGTACGAGCAGTACTTC. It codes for CASSLGTGVYEQYF.

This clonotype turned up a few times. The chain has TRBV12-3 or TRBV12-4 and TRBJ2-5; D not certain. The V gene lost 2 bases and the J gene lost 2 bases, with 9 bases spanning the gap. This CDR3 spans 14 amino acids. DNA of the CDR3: TGTGCCAGCAGTTTAAGGCGGAGACAAGAGACCCAGTACTTC. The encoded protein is CASSLRRRQETQYF.

Written as DNA, the CDR3 is TGTGCCAGTCACGGGGAGGCCTACGAGCAGTACTTC. Translated, it gives CASHGEAYEQYF. The rearrangement joins TRBV11-1 to TRBJ2-7; D might be TRBD2 (6 bases). Trimming left V 9 bases short and J 2 bases short, with 11 bases between. This CDR3 region has 12 residues. Germline V gene sequence: CDR1 SGHAT, CDR2 FQDESV (reference sequence).

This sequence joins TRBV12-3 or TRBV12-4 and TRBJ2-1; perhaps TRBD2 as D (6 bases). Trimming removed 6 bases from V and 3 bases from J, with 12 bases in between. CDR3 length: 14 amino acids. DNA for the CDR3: TGTGCCAGCAGGGTCCGCGGGAACTACAATGAGCAGTTCTTC. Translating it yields CASRVRGNYNEQFF.

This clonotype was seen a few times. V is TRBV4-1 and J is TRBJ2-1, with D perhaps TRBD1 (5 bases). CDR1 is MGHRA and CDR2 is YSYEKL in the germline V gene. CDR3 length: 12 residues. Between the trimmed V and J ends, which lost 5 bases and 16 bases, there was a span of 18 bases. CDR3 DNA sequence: TGCGCCAGCAGCAAAAGTGGGGCCTATACCTTCTTC. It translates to CASSKSGAYTFF.

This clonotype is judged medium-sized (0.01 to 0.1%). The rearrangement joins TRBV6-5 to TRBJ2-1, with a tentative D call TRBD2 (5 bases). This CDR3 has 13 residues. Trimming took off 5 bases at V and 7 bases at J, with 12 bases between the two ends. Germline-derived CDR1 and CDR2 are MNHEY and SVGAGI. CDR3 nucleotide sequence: TGTGCCAGCAGTCTAGCTCCACCAAATGAGCAGTTCTTC. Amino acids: CASSLAPPNEQFF.

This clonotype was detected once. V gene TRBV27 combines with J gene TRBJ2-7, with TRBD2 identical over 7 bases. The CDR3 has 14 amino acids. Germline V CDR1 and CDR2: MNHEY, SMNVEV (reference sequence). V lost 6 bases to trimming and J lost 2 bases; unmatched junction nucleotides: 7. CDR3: CASSQGLVPYEQYF. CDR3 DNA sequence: TGTGCCAGCAGCCAAGGACTAGTCCCCTACGAGCAGTACTTC.

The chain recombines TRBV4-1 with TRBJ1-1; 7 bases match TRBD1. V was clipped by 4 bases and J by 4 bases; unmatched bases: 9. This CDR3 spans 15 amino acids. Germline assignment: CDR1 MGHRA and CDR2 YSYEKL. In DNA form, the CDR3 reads TGCGCCAGCAGCCCTCGACAGGGAGGCGCCACTGAAGCTTTCTTT. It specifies CASSPRQGGATEAFF.

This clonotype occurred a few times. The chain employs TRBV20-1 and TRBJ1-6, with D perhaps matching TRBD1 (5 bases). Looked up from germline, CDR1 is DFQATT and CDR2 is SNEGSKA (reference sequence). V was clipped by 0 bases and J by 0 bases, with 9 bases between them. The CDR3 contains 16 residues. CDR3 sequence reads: CSARDRGSSYNSPLHF. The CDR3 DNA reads TGCAGTGCTAGAGATCGGGGGAGCTCCTATAATTCACCCCTCCACTTT.

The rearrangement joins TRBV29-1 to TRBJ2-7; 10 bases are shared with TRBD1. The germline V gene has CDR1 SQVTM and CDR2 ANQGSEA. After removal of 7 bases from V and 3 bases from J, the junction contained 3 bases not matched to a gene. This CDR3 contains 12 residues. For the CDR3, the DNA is TGCAGCGCCTGGACAGGGGGCTACGAGCAGTACTTC. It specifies CSAWTGGYEQYF.

The CDR3 loop reads CASSLTSGGDTQYF. CDR3 in DNA: TGCGCCAGCAGCTTGACTAGCGGGGGAGATACGCAGTATTTT. The rearrangement uses TRBV5-1 and TRBJ2-3, with 11 positions matching TRBD2. This CDR3 has 14 amino acids. From germline, CDR1 is SGHRS and CDR2 YFSETQ. V was pared by 1 base and J by 5 bases, with 0 bases of the junction left unmatched.

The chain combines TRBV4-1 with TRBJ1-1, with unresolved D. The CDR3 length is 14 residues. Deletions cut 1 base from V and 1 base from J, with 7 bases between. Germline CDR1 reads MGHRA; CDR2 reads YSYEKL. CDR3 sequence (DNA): TGCGCCAGCAGCCAAGTACCTGAGAACACTGAAGCTTTCTTT. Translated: CASSQVPENTEAFF.

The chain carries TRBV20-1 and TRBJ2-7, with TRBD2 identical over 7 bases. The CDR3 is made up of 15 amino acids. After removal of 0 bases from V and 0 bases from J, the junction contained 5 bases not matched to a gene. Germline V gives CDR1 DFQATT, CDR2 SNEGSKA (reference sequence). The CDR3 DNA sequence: TGCAGTGCTAGAGAACCAGCTAGCGGCTCCTACGAGCAGTACTTC. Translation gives CSAREPASGSYEQYF.

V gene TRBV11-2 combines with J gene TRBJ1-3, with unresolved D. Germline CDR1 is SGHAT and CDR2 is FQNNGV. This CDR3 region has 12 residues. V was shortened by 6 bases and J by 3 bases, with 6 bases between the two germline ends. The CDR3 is CASSGSGNTIYF. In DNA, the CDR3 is TGTGCCAGCAGTGGTAGTGGAAACACCATATATTTT.

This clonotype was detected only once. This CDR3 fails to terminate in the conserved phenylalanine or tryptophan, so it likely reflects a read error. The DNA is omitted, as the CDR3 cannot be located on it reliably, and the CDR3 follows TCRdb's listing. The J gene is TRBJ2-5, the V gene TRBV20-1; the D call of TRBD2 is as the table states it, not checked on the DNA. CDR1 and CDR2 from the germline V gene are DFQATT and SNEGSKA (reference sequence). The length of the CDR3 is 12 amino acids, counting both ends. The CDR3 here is CRARDFGEGHAI.

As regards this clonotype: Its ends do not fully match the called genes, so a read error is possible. The CDR3 reads CASSQAGPVVETQHF. CDR3 bases: TGTGCCAGCAGTCAAGCGGGGCCGGTTGTGGAGACCCAGCACTTC. The rearrangement joins TRBV6-5 to TRBJ2-5, with 7 nucleotides matching TRBD2. The germline gives CDR1 MNHEY, CDR2 SVGAGI. This CDR3 is 15 amino acids long.

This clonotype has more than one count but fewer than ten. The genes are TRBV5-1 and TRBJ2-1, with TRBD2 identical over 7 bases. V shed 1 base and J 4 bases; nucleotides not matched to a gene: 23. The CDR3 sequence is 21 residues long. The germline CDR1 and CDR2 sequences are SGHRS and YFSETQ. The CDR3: CASSLRGFTTWERGPYNEQFF. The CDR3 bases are TGCGCCAGCAGCTTGCGGGGGTTCACCACGTGGGAGCGGGGCCCATACAATGAGCAGTTCTTC.

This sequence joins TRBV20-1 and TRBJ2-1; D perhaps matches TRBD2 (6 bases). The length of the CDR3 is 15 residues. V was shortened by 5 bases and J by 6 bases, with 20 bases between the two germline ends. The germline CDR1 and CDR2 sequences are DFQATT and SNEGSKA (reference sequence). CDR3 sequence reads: CSAAGGASIVNEQFF. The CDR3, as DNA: TGCAGTGCTGCGGGCGGGGCTAGCATAGTCAATGAGCAGTTCTTC.

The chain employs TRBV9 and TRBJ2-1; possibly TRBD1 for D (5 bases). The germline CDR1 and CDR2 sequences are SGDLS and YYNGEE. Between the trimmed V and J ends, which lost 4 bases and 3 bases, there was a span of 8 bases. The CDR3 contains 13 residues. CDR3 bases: TGTGCCAGCAGCCCAGGGATCTACAATGAGCAGTTCTTC. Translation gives CASSPGIYNEQFF.

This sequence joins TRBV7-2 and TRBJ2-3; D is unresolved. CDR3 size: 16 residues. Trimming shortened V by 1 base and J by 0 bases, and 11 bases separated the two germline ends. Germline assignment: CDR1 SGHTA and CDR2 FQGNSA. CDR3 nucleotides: TGTGCCAGCAGCTTAGGTAGGAAACGGAGCACAGATACGCAGTATTTT. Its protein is CASSLGRKRSTDTQYF.